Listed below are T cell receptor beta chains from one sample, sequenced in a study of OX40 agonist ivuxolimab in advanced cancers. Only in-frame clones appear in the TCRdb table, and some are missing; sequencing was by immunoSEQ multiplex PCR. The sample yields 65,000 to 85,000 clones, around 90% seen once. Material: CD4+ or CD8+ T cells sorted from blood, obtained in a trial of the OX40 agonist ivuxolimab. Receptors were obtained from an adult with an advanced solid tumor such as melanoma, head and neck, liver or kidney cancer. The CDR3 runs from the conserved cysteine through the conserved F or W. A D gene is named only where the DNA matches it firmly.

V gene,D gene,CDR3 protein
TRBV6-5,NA,CASSYSKFYEQYF
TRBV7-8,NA,CASSSPGAEEYQETQYF
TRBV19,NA,CASSIDRSGKGKLFF
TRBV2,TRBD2,CASTPRAGGYYNEQFF
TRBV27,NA,CASSLGGGALEQYF
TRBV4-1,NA,CASSQAPRREQYEQYF
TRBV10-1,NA,CASSVAGAPGDTQYF
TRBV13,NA,CASSSGLTRWF
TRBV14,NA,CASSQGIFYEQYF
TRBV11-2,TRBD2,CASSLDTSGGTDTQYF
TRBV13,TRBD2,CASSPSGGNAGEQYF
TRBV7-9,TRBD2,CASSRTSGGFSYNEQFF
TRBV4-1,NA,CASSQQYSRGSGTSPLHF
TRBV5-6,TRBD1,CASSWDRETNYEQYF
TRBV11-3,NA,CASSINPGAEAFF
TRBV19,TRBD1,CASSTYGTGGGYGYTF